These 6 T cell receptor beta chains share one sample of origin, sequenced in a study of T cells in Graves' hyperthyroidism and ophthalmopathy. RNA transcripts served as the template for amplifying TCR beta CDR3 regions. First-round RT-PCR with HTBI primers amplified the TCR CDR3 region. Each CDR3 protein gets one entry after TCRdb re-called the multiplex PCR reads with MiXCR. The repertoire holds 300,000 to 500,000 distinct CDR3 sequences, with about an eighth as singletons. Source material: blood. The receptors shown here come from a man aged 45-65 years with Graves' ophthalmopathy.

This chain uses TRBV14 with TRBJ2-2; D might be TRBD1 (5 bases). The V gene's germline CDR1 is SGHDN and CDR2 FVKESK. Trimming took off 4 bases at V and 13 bases at J, with 16 bases between the two ends. The CDR3 contains 13 residues. The CDR3 sequence: CASSLGWGGRLFF. Written as DNA, the CDR3 is TGTGCCAGCAGCCTCGGATGGGGCGGACGGCTGTTTTTT. Combining the CDR3 with reference TRBV14 and TRBJ2-2 gives the whole variable domain EAGVTQFPSHSVIEKGQTVTLRCDPISGHDNLYWYRRVMGKEIKFLLHFVKESKQDESGMPNNRFLAERTGGTYSTLKVQPAELEDSGVYFCASSLGWGGRLFFGEGSRLTVL.

The table lists this clonotype with a few counts. This chain uses TRBV5-1 with TRBJ2-2; D possibly uses TRBD1 or TRBD2 (5 bases each). CDR1 and CDR2 (germline): SGHRS, YFSETQ. The CDR3 covers 15 residues. The V gene lost 7 bases and the J gene lost 0 bases, with 13 bases spanning the gap. The CDR3 DNA reads TGCGCCAGCCACCGGGACGGATCGAACACCGGGGAGCTGTTTTTT. Translating gives CASHRDGSNTGELFF.

Many counts were recorded for this clonotype. V and J are TRBV29-1 and TRBJ2-3; D is unresolved. Germline values: CDR1 SQVTM, CDR2 ANQGSEA. The V end was cut by 4 bases, the J end by 1 base, with 9 bases between. This CDR3 is 13 amino acids long. CDR3 DNA sequence: TGCAGCGTTGCTGCTGGGGGCACAGATACGCAGTATTTT. Protein: CSVAAGGTDTQYF.

Remarks on this clonotype: The CDR3 end shows no conserved phenylalanine or tryptophan, and so a read error is likely. V is TRBV20-1 and J is TRBJ2-5; 7 positions match TRBD1. Per germline, CDR1 DFQATT and CDR2 SNEGSKA (reference sequence). The V segment lost 4 bases and the J segment 3 bases; nucleotides outside the gene matches: 2. This CDR3 contains 12 residues. The CDR3 spells CSAMTGKETQYL. CDR3 sequence (DNA): TGCAGTGCTATGACAGGGAAAGAGACCCAGTACCTC.

This clonotype appeared many times. The rearrangement links TRBV2 to TRBJ1-1, with 7 bases aligning to TRBD1. This CDR3 is 15 amino acids long. Germline V gene data show CDR1 as SNHLY and CDR2 as FYNNEI. The J segment lost 1 base and the V segment lost 7 bases, leaving 9 bases of the junction unmatched. CDR3 nucleotide sequence: TGTGCCAGCACCCGGACAGGATCTACGAACACTGAAGCTTTCTTT. The encoded protein is CASTRTGSTNTEAFF.

This clonotype was found a few times. The V gene is TRBV5-1, the J gene TRBJ2-5; 10 positions match TRBD2. CDR1 SGHRS and CDR2 YFSETQ come from the germline V gene. J lost 2 bases, V lost 0 bases, and 4 bases had no gene match. The CDR3 loop spans 16 amino acids. Written as DNA, the CDR3 is TGCGCCAGCAGCTTGGCATTAGCGGGGGGACAAGAGACCCAGTACTTC. It encodes CASSLALAGGQETQYF.